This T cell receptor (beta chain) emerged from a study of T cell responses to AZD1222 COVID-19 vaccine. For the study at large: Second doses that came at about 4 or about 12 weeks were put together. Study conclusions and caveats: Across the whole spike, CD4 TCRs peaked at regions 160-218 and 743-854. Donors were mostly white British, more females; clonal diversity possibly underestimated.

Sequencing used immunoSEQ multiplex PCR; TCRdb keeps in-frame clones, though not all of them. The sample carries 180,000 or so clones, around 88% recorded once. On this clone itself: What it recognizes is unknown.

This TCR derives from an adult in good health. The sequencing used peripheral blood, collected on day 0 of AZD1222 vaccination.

The CDR3 region has the DNA TGTGCCAGCAGCCATGCAGGGGATACTGAAGCTTTCTTT. Translation: CASSHAGDTEAFF. The chain employs TRBV3-1 (or the pseudogene TRBV3-2) and TRBJ1-1; TRBD1 might be the D (6 bases). CDR3 size: 13 residues. In germline, CDR1 is LGHDT, CDR2 YNNKEL (reference sequence). Trimming took off 3 bases at V and 5 bases at J, with 10 bases between the two ends.